This record looks at one T cell receptor (beta chain) sequence and its context. Its matching antigen is unknown. Data came from immunoSEQ multiplex PCR; TCRdb stores just in-frame clones and leaves some out. The sample yields 70,000 to 95,000 clones, more than 60% seen once. With the ViraFEST assay, the study expanded antigen-specific CD4+ T cells using viral peptide pools, then sequenced them. Once cultured for nine to ten days, the cells underwent separation to obtain CD4+ T cells. Either the BNT162b2 or mRNA-1273 vaccine was given to participants in two doses. They grew a few million PBMC in each well, adding 8.5 to 10 IU/ml IL-2 and 8.5 to 10 ug/ml peptides. This record belongs to a study of vaccination effects on CD4 cells after COVID-19. The CDR3 is 16 residues long. V trimming: 6 bases; J trimming: 6 bases; junction bases outside the gene matches: 15. In germline, CDR1 is SGDLS, CDR2 YYNGEE. Notes on the study in general: Late post-vaccination samples showed marked contraction of infection- and vaccine-induced clones.

This clonotype was obtained from a human donor who received a COVID-19 vaccine. The sequencing here drew on CD4+ T cells from PBMCs cultured with HCoV-OC43 spike peptides, taken after COVID-19 vaccination. Subset here: HCoV-OC43 spike overlapping peptide pool stimulation. The gene calls are TRBV9 and TRBJ1-2; 9 nucleotides agree with TRBD1. CDR3 coding DNA: TGTGCCAGCACCAACCCCCCCCGGGGACAGGGACATGGCTACACCTTC. Translated, it gives CASTNPPRGQGHGYTF.